This is a list of T cell receptor beta chains from one sample in a study of post-analysis software for immune sequencing data. Each CDR3 protein is one row after TCRdb ran MiXCR on the PCR reads. The sample has about 540,000 distinct CDR3 sequences; 34% are singletons. Sequencing input: blood. The receptors here all came from a girl under 18 with multiple sclerosis. Both conserved end residues are part of each CDR3. Each record gives: clone size, J gene, V gene, D gene, CDR3 protein, CDR3 DNA. D genes are given only for firm matches. The size of a clone is reported for some rows only, either as once, few or many, or as a class for expanded clones.

few | TRBJ1-2 | TRBV7-3 | NA | CASSARNRDYGYTF | TGTGCCAGCAGCGCACGTAATCGGGACTATGGCTACACCTTC
NA | TRBJ1-2 | TRBV6-5 | NA | CASSASGENYGYTF | TGTGCCAGCAGTGCTAGCGGGGAGAACTATGGCTACACCTTC
NA | TRBJ2-3 | TRBV11-2 | NA | CASSPLGQTTDTQYF | TGTGCCAGCAGCCCTCTCGGACAGACCACAGATACGCAGTATTTT
NA | TRBJ1-5 | TRBV9 | NA | CASSVRPDQPQHF | TGTGCCAGCAGCGTCCGCCCGGATCAGCCCCAGCATTTT
NA | TRBJ1-1 | TRBV7-9 | NA | CASSLAGPGVNTEAFF | TGTGCCAGCAGCTTAGCGGGACCAGGGGTCAACACTGAAGCTTTCTTT
many | TRBJ2-1 | TRBV7-8 | NA | CASSASQQGFSYNEQFF | TGTGCCAGCAGCGCCTCCCAGCAGGGGTTTTCCTACAATGAGCAGTTCTTC
once | TRBJ2-3 | TRBV6-1 | TRBD1 | CASTTGGTGGTDTQYF | TGTGCCAGCACGACTGGGGGGACAGGGGGGACAGATACGCAGTATTTT
few | TRBJ2-3 | TRBV6-6 | TRBD2 | CASSSPGLATGTQYF | TGTGCCAGCAGCTCTCCGGGACTAGCAACAGGTACGCAGTATTTT
many | TRBJ2-5 | TRBV5-6 | NA | CASSLGGRGQETQYF | TGTGCCAGCAGCTTGGGGGGGCGGGGCCAAGAGACCCAGTACTTC
few | TRBJ1-2 | TRBV28 | NA | CASSIPPGYGYTF | TGTGCCAGCAGTATCCCCCCCGGCTATGGCTACACCTTC
NA | TRBJ1-2 | TRBV9 | TRBD1 | CASTQTGGLFGYTF | TGTGCCAGCACCCAGACAGGGGGCTTATTTGGCTACACCTTC
few | TRBJ2-5 | TRBV20-1 | TRBD2 | CSATTRLAGWETQYF | TGCAGTGCCACAACTCGACTAGCGGGGTGGGAGACCCAGTACTTC
NA | TRBJ1-1 | TRBV20-1 | NA | CSAREAGPTEAFF | TGCAGTGCTAGGGAGGCGGGGCCCACTGAAGCTTTCTTT
NA | TRBJ2-1 | TRBV20-1 | NA | CSAALPGDNEQFF | TGCAGTGCTGCCCTCCCGGGGGACAATGAGCAGTTCTTC
NA | TRBJ2-1 | TRBV5-1 | TRBD1 | CASSLGTGANEQFF | TGCGCCAGCAGCTTGGGGACAGGGGCCAATGAGCAGTTCTTC
NA | TRBJ1-6 | TRBV3-1 | NA | CASSQGRAYNSPLHF | TGTGCCAGCAGCCAAGGCAGAGCCTATAATTCACCCCTCCACTTT
NA | TRBJ2-2 | TRBV20-1 | NA | CSARSMNTGELFF | TGCAGTGCTAGGAGCATGAACACCGGGGAGCTGTTTTTT
NA | TRBJ1-2 | TRBV10-3 | TRBD1 | CAIRESGGHGYTF | TGTGCCATCAGGGAGTCAGGGGGGCATGGCTACACCTTC
few | TRBJ1-5 | TRBV27 | TRBD1 | CASSHGTGRTQPQHF | TGTGCCAGCAGCCACGGGACAGGTCGGACTCAGCCCCAGCATTTT
once | TRBJ2-7 | TRBV5-1 | TRBD1 | CASSLGFTDRAYEQYF | TGCGCCAGCAGCCTTGGGTTCACCGACAGGGCCTACGAGCAGTACTTC
NA | TRBJ2-3 | TRBV20-1 | TRBD2 | CSAQRGGITDTQYF | TGCAGTGCTCAGCGGGGGGGCATCACAGATACGCAGTATTTT
NA | TRBJ1-2 | TRBV9 | TRBD1 | CASSAGTGLNYGYTF | TGTGCCAGCAGCGCCGGGACAGGGTTAAACTATGGCTACACCTTC
NA | TRBJ2-1 | TRBV7-2 | NA | CASSLMVQGYNEQFF | TGTGCCAGCAGCTTAATGGTCCAGGGATACAATGAGCAGTTCTTC
once | TRBJ2-5 | TRBV28 | TRBD2 | CASSPGGHGERTQYF | TGTGCCAGCAGTCCGGGGGGGCACGGCGAGCGGACCCAGTACTTC
NA | TRBJ2-2 | TRBV20-1 | TRBD1 | CSATGQGTGELFF | TGCAGTGCGACGGGACAGGGTACCGGGGAGCTGTTTTTT
NA | TRBJ2-1 | TRBV29-1 | TRBD1 | CSADRVAYNKQFF | TGCAGCGCCGACAGGGTTGCTTACAATAAGCAGTTCTTC
NA | TRBJ2-3 | TRBV20-1 | NA | CSARDTASTDTQYF | TGCAGTGCTAGAGATACAGCCAGCACAGATACGCAGTATTTT
few | TRBJ1-2 | TRBV27 | NA | CASTVLSGGSYGYTF | TGTGCCAGCACCGTCCTGTCGGGGGGGAGCTATGGCTACACCTTC
few | TRBJ2-1 | TRBV6-4 | NA | CASGGRSVNEQFF | TGTGCCAGCGGGGGACGGTCAGTTAATGAGCAGTTCTTC
NA | TRBJ2-7 | TRBV7-2 | NA | CASSLGYGTTREQYF | TGTGCCAGCAGCTTAGGTTACGGGACGACTCGCGAGCAGTACTTC
NA | TRBJ2-3 | TRBV15 | NA | CATSRVATDTQYF | TGTGCCACCAGCAGAGTAGCCACAGATACGCAGTATTTT
NA | TRBJ2-3 | TRBV6-4 | TRBD1 | CASSETGGNTDTQYF | TGTGCCAGCAGTGAGACAGGGGGGAACACAGATACGCAGTATTTT
NA | TRBJ2-1 | TRBV18 | TRBD1 | CASSLAGTGSIREQFF | TGTGCCAGCTCACTTGCCGGGACAGGGTCAATTCGTGAGCAGTTCTTC
NA | TRBJ2-5 | TRBV11-1 | NA | CASSFRTDQETQYF | TGTGCCAGCAGCTTCCGGACTGACCAAGAGACCCAGTACTTC
NA | TRBJ2-5 | TRBV12-3/TRBV12-4 | TRBD2 | CASGGTSGQETQYF | TGTGCCAGCGGTGGGACTAGCGGGCAAGAGACCCAGTACTTC
NA | TRBJ2-2 | TRBV29-1 | NA | CSADRSGELFF | TGCAGCGCCGACAGATCCGGGGAGCTGTTTTTT
NA | TRBJ2-5 | TRBV5-1 | TRBD2 | CASSPTAGGALIETQYF | TGCGCCAGCAGCCCAACCGCCGGGGGGGCTTTGATTGAGACCCAGTACTTC
few | TRBJ1-4 | TRBV6-5 | NA | CASSQHGVNEKLFF | TGTGCCAGCAGCCAACACGGCGTCAATGAAAAACTGTTTTTT
NA | TRBJ2-1 | TRBV18 | NA | CASSPDSPFNNEQFF | TGTGCCAGCTCACCGGACAGTCCCTTTAACAATGAGCAGTTCTTC
few | TRBJ1-2 | TRBV12-3/TRBV12-4 | NA | CASSLGAGRTGYPINGYTF | TGTGCCAGCAGTTTAGGGGCAGGGCGAACCGGCTACCCCATTAATGGCTACACCTTC
few | TRBJ1-5 | TRBV7-9 | NA | CASSFGQGIKHF | NA
few | TRBJ2-7 | TRBV6-6 | NA | CASSYGRDIYEQYF | TGTGCCAGCAGTTACGGAAGAGATATCTACGAGCAGTACTTC
few | TRBJ2-6 | TRBV5-1 | TRBD1 | CASSLTGRGRESGANVLTF | TGCGCCAGCAGCTTGACCGGCAGGGGGCGCGAATCTGGGGCCAACGTCCTGACTTTC
NA | TRBJ2-3 | TRBV15 | NA | CATSRDLAGSATDTQYF | TGTGCCACCAGCAGAGATCTGGCAGGGAGTGCGACAGATACGCAGTATTTT
few | TRBJ1-2 | TRBV12-3/TRBV12-4 | TRBD1 | CASSPTGGDYGYTF | TGTGCCAGCAGTCCAACAGGGGGGGACTATGGCTACACCTTC
many | TRBJ2-1 | TRBV15 | NA | CATSSPPFDEQFF | TGTGCCACCAGCAGTCCCCCCTTTGATGAGCAGTTCTTC